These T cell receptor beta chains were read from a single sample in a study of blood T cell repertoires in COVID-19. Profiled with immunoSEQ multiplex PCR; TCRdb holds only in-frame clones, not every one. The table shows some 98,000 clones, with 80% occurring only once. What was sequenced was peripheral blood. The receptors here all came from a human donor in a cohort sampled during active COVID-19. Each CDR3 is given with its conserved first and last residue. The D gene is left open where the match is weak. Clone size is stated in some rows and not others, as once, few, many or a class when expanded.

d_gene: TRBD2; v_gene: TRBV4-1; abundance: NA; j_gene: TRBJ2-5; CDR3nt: TGCGCCAGCAGCCAATGGACTAGCGGGAATCAAGAGACCCAGTACTTC; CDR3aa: CASSQWTSGNQETQYF
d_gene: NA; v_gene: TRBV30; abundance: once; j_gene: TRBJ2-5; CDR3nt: TGTGCCTGGAGTGTACCTCCAGGTGCGACCCAGTACTTC; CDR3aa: CAWSVPPGATQYF
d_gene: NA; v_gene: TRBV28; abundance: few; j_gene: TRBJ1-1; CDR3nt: TGTGCCAGCAGGGGAGGACGGAGAGACACTGAAGCTTTCTTT; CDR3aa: CASRGGRRDTEAFF
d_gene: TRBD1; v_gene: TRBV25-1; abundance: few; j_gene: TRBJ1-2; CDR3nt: TGTGCCAGCAGTCGTCCCGGGACAGGGTCTAACTATGGCTACACCTTC; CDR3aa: CASSRPGTGSNYGYTF
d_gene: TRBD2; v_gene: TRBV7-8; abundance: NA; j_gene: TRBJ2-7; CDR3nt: TGTGCCAGCAGCTTAGTAAGCGGGACTCTCTACGAGCAGTACTTC; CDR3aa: CASSLVSGTLYEQYF
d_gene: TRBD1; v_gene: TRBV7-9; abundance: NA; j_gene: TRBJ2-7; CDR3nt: TGTGCCAGCAGCTGGCGGGACAGGGGTTCCTCCGAGCAGTACTTC; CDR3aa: CASSWRDRGSSEQYF
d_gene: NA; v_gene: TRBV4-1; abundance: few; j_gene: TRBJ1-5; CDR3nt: TGCGCCAGCAGCCAAGATGAGGATCAGCCCCAGCATTTT; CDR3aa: CASSQDEDQPQHF
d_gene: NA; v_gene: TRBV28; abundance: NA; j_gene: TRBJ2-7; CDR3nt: TGTGCCAGCAGCTTTTACGTTCCGGGTGAGCAGTACTTC; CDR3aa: CASSFYVPGEQYF
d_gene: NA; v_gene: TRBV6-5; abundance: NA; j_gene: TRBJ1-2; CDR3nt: TGTGCCACCCAGCCGGGACACAATAACTATGGCTACACCTTC; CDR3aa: CATQPGHNNYGYTF
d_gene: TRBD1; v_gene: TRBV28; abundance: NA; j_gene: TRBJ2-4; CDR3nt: TGTGCCAGCAGTCCCCGATCCACAGGGGGCGCGGGAAACATTCAGTACTTC; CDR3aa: CASSPRSTGGAGNIQYF
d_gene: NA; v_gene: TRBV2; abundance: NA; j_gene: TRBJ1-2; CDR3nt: TGTGCCAGCAGTGAGCATACCAGCTATGGCTACACCTTC; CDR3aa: CASSEHTSYGYTF
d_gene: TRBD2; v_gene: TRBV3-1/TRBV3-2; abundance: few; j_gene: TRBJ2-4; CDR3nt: TGTGCCAGCAGCCAAATAGGACTAGCGGGAGGAAGTGCCAAAAACATTCAGTACTTC; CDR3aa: CASSQIGLAGGSAKNIQYF
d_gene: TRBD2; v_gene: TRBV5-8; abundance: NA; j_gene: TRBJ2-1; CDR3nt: TGTGCCAGCAGCTTGGCCGGGACTAGCGCCTACAATGAGCAGTTCTTC; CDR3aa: CASSLAGTSAYNEQFF
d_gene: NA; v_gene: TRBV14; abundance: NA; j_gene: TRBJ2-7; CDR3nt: TGTGCCAGCAGCCCGGGGAGCTCCTACGAGCAGTACTTC; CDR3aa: CASSPGSSYEQYF
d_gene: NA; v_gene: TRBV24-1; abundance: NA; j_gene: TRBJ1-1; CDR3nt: TGTGCCACCAGTGAGCGGGGGAGGACTGAAGCTTTCTTT; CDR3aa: CATSERGRTEAFF
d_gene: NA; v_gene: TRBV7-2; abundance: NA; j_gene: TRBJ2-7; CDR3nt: TGTGCCAGCAGCGCTCGCGGCGGGATCTCCTACGAGCAGTACTTC; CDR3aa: CASSARGGISYEQYF
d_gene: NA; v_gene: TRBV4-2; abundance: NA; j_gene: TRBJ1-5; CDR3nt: TGTGCCAGCAGCCTAACAGGGTATGGCAATCAGCCCCAGCATTTT; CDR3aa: CASSLTGYGNQPQHF
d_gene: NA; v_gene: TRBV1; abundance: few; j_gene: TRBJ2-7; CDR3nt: TGCACCAGCAGCCGCCCCCCTAGCGGGAGCGTGCTCGAGCAGTACTTC; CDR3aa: CTSSRPPSGSVLEQYF
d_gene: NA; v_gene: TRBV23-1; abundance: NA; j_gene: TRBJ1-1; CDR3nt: TGCGCCGGACCCACTTTCGACAGCATTGAAGCTTTCTTT; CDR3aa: CAGPTFDSIEAFF
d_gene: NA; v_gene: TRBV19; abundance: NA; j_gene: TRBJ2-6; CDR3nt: TGTGCCAGTAGTTTTACAGAGACTGGGGCCAACGTCCTGACTTTC; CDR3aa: CASSFTETGANVLTF
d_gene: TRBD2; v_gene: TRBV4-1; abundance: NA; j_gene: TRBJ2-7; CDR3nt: TGCGCCAGCAGCCAAGGACTAGCGGGACACTACGAGCAGTACTTC; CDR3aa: CASSQGLAGHYEQYF
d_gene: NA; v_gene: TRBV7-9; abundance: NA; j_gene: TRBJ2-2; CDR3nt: TGTGCCAGTAAAAAACTAGCGAACACCGGGGAGCTGTTTTTT; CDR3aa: CASKKLANTGELFF
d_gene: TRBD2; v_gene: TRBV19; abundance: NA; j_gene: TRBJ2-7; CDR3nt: TGTGCCAGTAGTATATCAGCAGCGGGAGGTTACCACGAGCAGTACTTC; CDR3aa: CASSISAAGGYHEQYF
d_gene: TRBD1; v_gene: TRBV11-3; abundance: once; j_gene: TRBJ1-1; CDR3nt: TGTGCCAGCAGCTTAGGAGACAGGGTGCGGAAACATGAAGCTTTCTTT; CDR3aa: CASSLGDRVRKHEAFF
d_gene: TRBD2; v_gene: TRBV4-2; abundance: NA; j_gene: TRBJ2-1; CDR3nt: TGTGCCAGCAGCCAAAAAATTACTAGCGGGAGAGGTGATGAGCAGTTCTTC; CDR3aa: CASSQKITSGRGDEQFF
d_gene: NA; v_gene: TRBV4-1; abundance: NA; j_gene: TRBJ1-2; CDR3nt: TGCGCCAGCAGCCAAGATCCGGGGATCAGGACCTATGGCTACACCTTC; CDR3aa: CASSQDPGIRTYGYTF
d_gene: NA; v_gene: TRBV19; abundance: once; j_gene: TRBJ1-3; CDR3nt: TGTGCCAGTACCCGCGAAATGAGCTCTGGAAACACCATATATTTT; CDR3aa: CASTREMSSGNTIYF
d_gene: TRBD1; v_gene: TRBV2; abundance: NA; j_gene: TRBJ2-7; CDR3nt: TGTGCCAGCTCCGGGACAGGGGACTACGAGCAGTACTTC; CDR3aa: CASSGTGDYEQYF
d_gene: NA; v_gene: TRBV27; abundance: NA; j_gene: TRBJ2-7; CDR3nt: TGTGCCAGCAGTCTGGCCGGCGGGCAGAACTACGAGCAGTACTTC; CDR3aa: CASSLAGGQNYEQYF
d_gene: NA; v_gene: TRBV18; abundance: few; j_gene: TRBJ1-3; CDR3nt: TGTGCCAGCGCGGAGCAACGTTCTGGAAACACCATATATTTT; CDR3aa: CASAEQRSGNTIYF
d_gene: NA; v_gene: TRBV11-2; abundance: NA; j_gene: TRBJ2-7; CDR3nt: TGTGCCAGCAGCACCGGGACCCACGCGGGGGAGCAGTACTTC; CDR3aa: CASSTGTHAGEQYF
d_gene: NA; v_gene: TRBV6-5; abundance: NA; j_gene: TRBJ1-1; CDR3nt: TGTGCCACAGGAGGGAACACTGAAGCTTTCTTT; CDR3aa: CATGGNTEAFF
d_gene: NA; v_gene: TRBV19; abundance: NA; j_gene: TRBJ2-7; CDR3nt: TGTGCCAGTAATCAAAAGGGACAACACTACGAGCAGTACTTC; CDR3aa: CASNQKGQHYEQYF
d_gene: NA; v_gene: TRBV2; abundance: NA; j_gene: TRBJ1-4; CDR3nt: TGTGCCAGCAGTGATGGGGACTTTGGGGAAAAACTGTTTTTT; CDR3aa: CASSDGDFGEKLFF
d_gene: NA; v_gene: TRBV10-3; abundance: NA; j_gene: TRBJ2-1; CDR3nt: TGTGCCATCAGGACGATTCAGGGGAGGGATGAGCAGTTCTTC; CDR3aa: CAIRTIQGRDEQFF
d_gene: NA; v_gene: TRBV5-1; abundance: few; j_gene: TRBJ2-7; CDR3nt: TGCGCCAGCGCGCTGGGGGCAGGAACCTACGAGCAGTACTTC; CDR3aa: CASALGAGTYEQYF
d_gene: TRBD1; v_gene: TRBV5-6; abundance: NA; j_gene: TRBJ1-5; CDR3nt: TGTGCCAGCAGCCCGGGACAGACAAGTGATAGCAATCAGCCCCAGCATTTT; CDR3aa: CASSPGQTSDSNQPQHF
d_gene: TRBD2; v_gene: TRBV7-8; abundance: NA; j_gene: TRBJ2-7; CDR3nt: TGTGCCAGCAGCTTAGGGGGACTAGCGGAAATCTACGAGCAGTACTTC; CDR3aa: CASSLGGLAEIYEQYF
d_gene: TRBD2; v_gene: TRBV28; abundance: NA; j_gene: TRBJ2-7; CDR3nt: TGTGCCAGCAGATTTAGCGGGGGCTACGAGCAGTACTTC; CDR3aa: CASRFSGGYEQYF